Each of the 21 T cell receptor beta chains below was sequenced from the same sample in a study of blood T cell repertoires in COVID-19. Assay used: immunoSEQ multiplex PCR; TCRdb lists only in-frame clones, some missing. The sample includes about 130,000 clones, around 80% seen only once; the top ten take about 10%. The sample consisted of peripheral blood. The receptors shown here come from a man in his fifties or sixties who had recovered from COVID-19.

This clone was seen a few times. The chain carries TRBV28 and TRBJ1-5; 9 bases align to TRBD1. V shed 5 bases, J shed 5 bases, and the junction held 4 bases outside the gene matches. CDR1 MDHEN and CDR2 SYDVKM come from the germline V gene. The CDR3 length is 14 residues. The CDR3 sequence: CASSKQGAYQPQHF. Here the CDR3 DNA reads TGTGCCAGCAGTAAACAGGGGGCGTATCAGCCCCAGCATTTT.

The V call is TRBV6-5, the J call TRBJ1-2; D possibly corresponds to TRBD1 (6 bases). Germline values: CDR1 MNHEY, CDR2 SVGAGI. V lost 11 bases and J 8 bases, leaving 18 bases between the germline ends. This CDR3 comprises 12 residues. The CDR3 coding sequence is TGTGCCGCGGGGGGCAGGACCTACGGCTACACCTTC. Its protein is CAAGGRTYGYTF.

This clone was seen a handful of times. J is TRBJ1-5 and V is TRBV19; 7 nucleotides line up with TRBD1. V was clipped by 7 bases and J by 2 bases; unmatched bases: 14. Germline V gene data show CDR1 as LNHDA and CDR2 as SQIVND (reference sequence). The CDR3 loop spans 17 amino acids. The CDR3 DNA is TGTGCCAGTACCAGCGACAGGGCTAAGGTAGGCAATCAGCCCCAGCATTTT. Translating gives CASTSDRAKVGNQPQHF.

The V gene is TRBV11-1, the J gene TRBJ1-6; no definite D call. The CDR3 covers 16 residues. Per the germline V gene, CDR1 is SGHAT and CDR2 is FQDESV (reference sequence). V gave up 2 bases and J gave up 4 bases, with 12 bases separating them. The CDR3 DNA is TGTGCCAGCAGCTTAACCCTCGGCGGTTATAATTCACCCCTCCACTTT. Amino acids: CASSLTLGGYNSPLHF.

The J gene is TRBJ2-3, the V gene TRBV5-1, with TRBD1 matching over 7 bases. The CDR3 is 15 amino acids. Looked up from germline, CDR1 is SGHRS and CDR2 is YFSETQ. The trim removed 0 bases at V and 4 bases at J, leaving 5 bases unmatched. The CDR3 nucleotides read TGCGCCAGCAGCTTGGGCCAGGGGGTAGCAGATACGCAGTATTTT. It specifies CASSLGQGVADTQYF.

This chain's CDR3 is CASSSFRQPQHF. The CDR3 nucleotides are TGTGCCAGCAGTTCTTTCAGGCAGCCCCAGCATTTT. This sequence joins TRBV28 and TRBJ1-5; D ambiguous. The CDR3 loop spans 12 amino acids. CDR1 is MDHEN, CDR2 SYDVKM, per germline. Trimming left V 4 bases short and J 7 bases short, with 8 bases between.

The gene calls are TRBV11-1 and TRBJ2-1, with D possibly TRBD1 on 7 matching bases. The CDR3 has 13 residues. V lost 1 base and J 16 bases, leaving 17 bases between the germline ends. Germline V CDR1 and CDR2: SGHAT, FQDESV (reference sequence). CDR3 coding DNA: TGTGCCAGCAGCTTAGGAAGGGGGGACAGCACCTTCTTC. It encodes CASSLGRGDSTFF.

The J gene is TRBJ2-1, the V gene TRBV7-8; 7 bases map to TRBD1. V trimming: 4 bases; J trimming: 2 bases; junction bases outside the gene matches: 8. Germline CDR1 is SGHVS and CDR2 is FQNEAQ. CDR3 length: 16 residues. CDR3 sequence: CASSSLGQAAYNEQFF. The DNA for the CDR3 is TGTGCCAGCAGCTCCCTTGGACAGGCCGCCTACAATGAGCAGTTCTTC.

V gene TRBV21-1 combines with J gene TRBJ2-5; the D segment call TRBD2 is taken from the table without a DNA check. TRBV21-1 is a listed pseudogene. The CDR3 is 15 residues long. The CDR3 protein is CASSKVLAEGETQYF. CDR3 in DNA: TGTGCCAGCAGCAAAGTCTTGGCGGAGGGAGAGACCCAGTACTTC.

This chain joins TRBV6-6 and TRBJ2-7; 10 bases agree with TRBD1. Trimming took 3 bases from V and 4 from J; bases not matched to a gene: 9. CDR1 is MNHNY and CDR2 is SVGAGI in the germline V gene (reference sequence). This CDR3 comprises 16 residues. In DNA form, the CDR3 reads TGTGCCAGCAGTTATACTCCCCCGGGACAGGGGTACGAGCAGTACTTC. Translating it yields CASSYTPPGQGYEQYF.

V gene TRBV5-5 combines with J gene TRBJ2-2; TRBD2 matches at 11 bases. V lost 1 base and J lost 3; bases outside the gene matches: 5. Germline CDR1 is SGHKS and CDR2 is YYEKEE (reference sequence). The CDR3 has 17 amino acids. For the CDR3, the DNA is TGTGCCAGCAGCTTGAAACTAGCGGGAGTAGACACCGGGGAGCTGTTTTTT. Its translation is CASSLKLAGVDTGELFF.

V and J are TRBV7-2 and TRBJ1-2; possibly TRBD1 for D (6 bases). Germline values: CDR1 SGHTA, CDR2 FQGNSA. V lost 5 bases to trimming and J lost 3 bases, with 10 bases between them. The length of the CDR3 is 13 residues. CDR3 sequence (DNA): TGTGCCAGCAGCGAAGACAGGCACTATGGCTACACCTTC. This encodes CASSEDRHYGYTF.

The chain joins TRBV5-4 to TRBJ1-5, with D possibly matching TRBD1 (5 bases). Trimming took off 4 bases at V and 4 bases at J, with 9 bases between the two ends. This CDR3 is built from 13 residues. Germline CDR1 and CDR2: SGHNT and YYREEE (reference sequence). CDR3 residues: CASSRDSNQPQHF. The DNA of the CDR3 is TGTGCCAGCAGCAGGGACTCAAATCAGCCCCAGCATTTT.

The chain joins TRBV28 to TRBJ1-2, with 7 bases identical to TRBD1. CDR1 is MDHEN, CDR2 SYDVKM, per germline. This CDR3 spans 16 amino acids. Trimming cost V 6 bases and J 4 bases; bases outside gene matches: 14. DNA for the CDR3: TGTGCCAGCAGGCTTAGTGGGGGACAGCTTGGCTATGGCTACACCTTC. Its protein product is CASRLSGGQLGYGYTF.

The chain couples TRBV9 to TRBJ1-5; D not resolved. Germline CDR1 SGDLS, CDR2 YYNGEE. The CDR3 extends over 15 amino acids. Trimming removed 0 bases at V and 7 bases at J, with 14 bases between. The CDR3 region is CASSVAPSLTQPQHF. CDR3 sequence (DNA): TGTGCCAGCAGCGTAGCCCCCTCCCTAACCCAGCCCCAGCATTTT.

The gene calls are TRBV7-2 and TRBJ2-7, with 10 bases matching TRBD2. Germline CDR1 and CDR2: SGHTA and FQGNSA. V was clipped by 4 bases and J by 4 bases; unmatched bases: 4. This CDR3 is built from 14 residues. CDR3 in DNA: TGTGCCAGCAGCTCAACTAGCGGGAAGTACGAGCAGTACTTC. It is translated as CASSSTSGKYEQYF.

The genes are TRBV2 and TRBJ1-5; 9 nucleotides line up with TRBD1. The V and J ends lost 6 bases and 7 bases, in that order; junction bases with no gene match: 10. Germline V gene lookup returns CDR1 SNHLY and CDR2 FYNNEI. This CDR3 is built from 15 residues. This chain's CDR3 is CASSLDRGNGQPQHF. CDR3 DNA sequence: TGTGCCAGCAGCCTGGACAGGGGTAACGGCCAGCCCCAGCATTTT.

This clone was counted only a few times. The rearrangement links TRBV5-1 to TRBJ1-1; D call uncertain. Germline CDR1 SGHRS, CDR2 YFSETQ. The CDR3 covers 13 residues. With 4 bases removed from V and 5 bases from J, the gap between germline ends came to 12 bases. CDR3 protein: CASSRGRTTEAFF. The CDR3 bases are TGCGCCAGCAGCCGAGGCCGAACGACTGAAGCTTTCTTT. The full variable domain, completed using reference TRBV5-1 and TRBJ1-1, is KAGVTQTPRYLIKTRGQQVTLSCSPISGHRSVSWYQQTPGQGLQFLFEYFSETQRNKGNFPGRFSGRQFSNSRSEMNVSTLELGDSALYLCASSRGRTTEAFFGQGTRLTVV.

As for this clone: Other DNA sequences in the same sample also yield this CDR3. The rearrangement links TRBV24-1 to TRBJ1-4; D gene uncertain. CDR3 size: 15 residues. V was cut by 2 bases and J by 0 bases, with 6 bases left in between. The germline V gene has CDR1 KGHDR and CDR2 SFDVKD. The DNA of the CDR3 is TGTGCCACCAGTGATTCAGGTGCAACTAATGAAAAACTGTTTTTT. Its protein is CATSDSGATNEKLFF.

The CDR3 DNA reads as TGTGCCAGCAGTGAATTGGGACAGGGCCCGTACGAGCAGTACTTC. It yields the protein CASSELGQGPYEQYF. This chain uses TRBV6-1 with TRBJ2-7; TRBD1 matches at 9 bases. The CDR3 is 15 amino acids. Germline CDR1 and CDR2: MNHNS and SASEGT. J gave up 4 bases and V 2 bases, and 6 bases lay outside the gene matches.

This clone was observed at least ten times. The V call is TRBV30, the J call TRBJ1-2; no definite D call. Trimming pared 2 bases from V and 0 bases from J, leaving 10 bases between. The CDR3 sequence is 14 residues long. Germline V gene data show CDR1 as GTSNPN and CDR2 as SVGIG (reference sequence). The CDR3 loop is CAWSLGSPNYGYTF. The CDR3 DNA follows: TGTGCCTGGAGTCTGGGCTCTCCTAACTATGGCTACACCTTC.